A single sample gave rise to the 3 T cell receptor beta chains below, sequenced in a study of cytomegalovirus exposure and HLA in healthy donors (dated by TCRdb to the late 2010s). The library relied on the immunoSEQ multiplex PCR assay. For the multiplex PCR, a mixture combining 60 forward primers for TCR Vbeta segments and 13 reverse primers for TCR Jbeta segments was used. This is the immuneACCESS table as TCRdb keeps it, with only in-frame sequences that have V and J called. A part of the clones is gone; compared with another copy, unresolved V genes explain less than half, and the rest is unexplained. The sample data list 130,000 or so clones, and approximately 85% of these were observed just once. The ten largest clones capture under 7.5% of the sample. The source material was PBMCs. These TCRs come from a woman in her thirties in good health and CMV-seropositive.

The chain links TRBV6-1 to TRBJ2-2, with D possibly TRBD1 on 6 matching bases. Trimming stripped 4 bases from V and 8 bases from J, with 17 bases between. The CDR3 sequence is 15 residues long. The germline gives CDR1 MNHNS, CDR2 SASEGT. CDR3 sequence reads: CASSARRTVSGELFF. The CDR3 DNA sequence: TGTGCCAGCAGTGCGCGTAGGACAGTTTCTGGGGAGCTGTTTTTT.

In this sample, this clone turned up a few times. The chain couples TRBV7-2 to TRBJ1-1; D possibly corresponds to TRBD1 (5 bases). Trimming shortened V by 5 bases and J by 7 bases, and 11 bases separated the two germline ends. Germline V gene data show CDR1 as SGHTA and CDR2 as FQGNSA. The CDR3 covers 12 residues. In DNA, the CDR3 is TGTGCCAGCAGCCGCGACAGAATTGAAGCTTTCTTT. It codes for CASSRDRIEAFF.

The V gene is TRBV10-1, the J gene TRBJ2-1; possible D gene TRBD2, 5 bases. The CDR3 is made up of 14 amino acids. From germline, CDR1 is WNHNN and CDR2 SYGVQD (reference sequence). V was clipped by 5 bases and J by 2 bases, with 10 bases between them. CDR3 coding DNA: TGCGCCAGCAGTAGCGGAATTACCTACAATGAGCAGTTCTTC. This sequence encodes CASSSGITYNEQFF.